Reported below is one T cell receptor beta chain. The time point was: persistent/refractory GD, antithyroid drugs over 5 years with positive TRAb. Preparation of the TCR library used RNA extracted from PBMCs. Library construction for TCR beta used iRepertoire HTBI primers and Arm-PCR of CDR3 regions. TCRdb used MiXCR to reprocess the multiplex PCR reads, holding one entry per CDR3 protein. The data show some 430,000 distinct CDR3 sequences, roughly 21% seen once. This sample was taken from a study of regulatory T cells in long-lasting Graves disease. From germline, CDR1 is MNHEY and CDR2 SVGEGT. The CDR3 contains 16 residues. After removal of 7 bases from V and 5 bases from J, the junction contained 14 bases not matched to a gene.

This receptor was identified in a female donor with Graves disease. The input for sequencing was peripheral blood mononuclear cells (PBMCs), taken when the disease was refractory, from a patient treated with antithyroid drugs. The chain links TRBV6-2 or TRBV6-3 to TRBJ2-1, with 7 positions matching TRBD2. In nucleotides, the CDR3 is TGTGCCAGCACCCTCTACCGGGCGGGAGCTAACAATGAGCAGTTCTTC. Its translation: CASTLYRAGANNEQFF.